This is a list of T cell receptor beta chains from one sample in a study of regulatory T cells in long-lasting Graves disease. TCRdb ran MiXCR on the multiplex PCR reads and lists one entry per CDR3 protein. The sample records 350,000 to 450,000 distinct CDR3 sequences, 21% being singletons. Sequenced here: peripheral blood mononuclear cells (PBMCs), sampled when the disease was refractory, from a patient treated with antithyroid drugs. These receptors were obtained from a female donor with Graves disease. Both conserved end residues are part of each CDR3. Each record gives: clone size, V gene, J gene, D gene, CDR3 DNA, CDR3 protein. D genes are given only for firm matches. Not every row has a clone size; where given, it reads once, few, many or a size class.

abundance: few
v_gene: TRBV28
j_gene: TRBJ2-3
d_gene: .
CDR3nt: TGTGCCAGCAGTTCCCCTACAATCTCAGATACGCAGTATTTT
CDR3aa: CASSSPTISDTQYF

abundance: few
v_gene: TRBV5-6
j_gene: TRBJ2-7
d_gene: TRBD2
CDR3nt: TGTGCCAGCAGCATCCTTGGTTTGGGACTAGGAACCTACGAGCAGTACTTC
CDR3aa: CASSILGLGLGTYEQYF

abundance: few
v_gene: TRBV9
j_gene: TRBJ1-5
d_gene: .
CDR3nt: TGTGCCAGCAGCGTAGAGGGGGGGGCTCAGCCCCAGCATTTT
CDR3aa: CASSVEGGAQPQHF

abundance: many
v_gene: TRBV27
j_gene: TRBJ2-7
d_gene: TRBD2
CDR3nt: TGTGCCAGCAGTTTTCGGGAGGGAAGCTACGAGCAGTACTTC
CDR3aa: CASSFREGSYEQYF

abundance: .
v_gene: TRBV30
j_gene: TRBJ2-7
d_gene: TRBD1
CDR3nt: TGTGCCTGGAGTGCCACACGACAGGGTCGCGAGCAGTACTTC
CDR3aa: CAWSATRQGREQYF

abundance: .
v_gene: TRBV20-1
j_gene: TRBJ2-5
d_gene: .
CDR3nt: TGCAGTGCTAGAGATCAAGTTACAGGAAGTGAGACCCAGTACTTC
CDR3aa: CSARDQVTGSETQYF

abundance: many
v_gene: TRBV12-3/TRBV12-4
j_gene: TRBJ2-7
d_gene: .
CDR3nt: TGTGCCAGCAGTCCAGCAAGCGGGCCCTACGAGCAGTACTTC
CDR3aa: CASSPASGPYEQYF

abundance: many
v_gene: TRBV2
j_gene: TRBJ2-6
d_gene: TRBD1
CDR3nt: TGTGCCAGCAGTGAAACCGGGACAGGGTCCTCTGGGGCCAACGTCCTGACTTTC
CDR3aa: CASSETGTGSSGANVLTF

abundance: .
v_gene: TRBV5-6
j_gene: TRBJ2-4
d_gene: .
CDR3nt: TGTGCCAGCAGCTTGGTCGCAGTCGGCAGTATGGCCAAAAACATTCAGTACTTC
CDR3aa: CASSLVAVGSMAKNIQYF

abundance: .
v_gene: TRBV27
j_gene: TRBJ2-1
d_gene: TRBD2
CDR3nt: TGTGCCAGCAGTTCCCAAGCGGGAGTAGGGTACAATGAGCAGTTCTTC
CDR3aa: CASSSQAGVGYNEQFF

abundance: .
v_gene: TRBV28
j_gene: TRBJ2-4
d_gene: TRBD1
CDR3nt: TGTGCCAGCAGTGAACGGGGACAGGGATCAAACATTCAGTACTTC
CDR3aa: CASSERGQGSNIQYF

abundance: few
v_gene: TRBV9
j_gene: TRBJ1-2
d_gene: .
CDR3nt: TGTGCCAGCAGCGTAGGTAACCCGTCTATTGGCTACACCTTC
CDR3aa: CASSVGNPSIGYTF

abundance: .
v_gene: TRBV28
j_gene: TRBJ2-1
d_gene: .
CDR3nt: TGTGCCAGCAGTCCCCCGAGCGGCCCCCGGGTCAATGAGCAGTTCTTC
CDR3aa: CASSPPSGPRVNEQFF

abundance: many
v_gene: TRBV28
j_gene: TRBJ2-3
d_gene: .
CDR3nt: TGTGCCAGCACTCGCGGGCAGAACACAGATACGCAGTATTTT
CDR3aa: CASTRGQNTDTQYF

abundance: many
v_gene: TRBV2
j_gene: TRBJ2-2
d_gene: TRBD2
CDR3nt: TGTGCCAGCAGAGAGACTAGCGGGAGAAGAAACACCGGGGAGCTGTTTTTT
CDR3aa: CASRETSGRRNTGELFF

abundance: few
v_gene: TRBV9
j_gene: TRBJ2-7
d_gene: TRBD2
CDR3nt: TGTGCCAGCAGCGGAGACGCGGGAGGCCCCCTCCACGAGCAGTACTTC
CDR3aa: CASSGDAGGPLHEQYF

abundance: few
v_gene: TRBV2
j_gene: TRBJ2-1
d_gene: TRBD2
CDR3nt: TGTGCCAGCAAGAGGAGCGGGAGTTACAATGAGCAGTTCTTC
CDR3aa: CASKRSGSYNEQFF

abundance: .
v_gene: TRBV30
j_gene: TRBJ2-3
d_gene: .
CDR3nt: TGTGCCGCGGGGACAGATACGCAGTATTTT
CDR3aa: CAAGTDTQYF